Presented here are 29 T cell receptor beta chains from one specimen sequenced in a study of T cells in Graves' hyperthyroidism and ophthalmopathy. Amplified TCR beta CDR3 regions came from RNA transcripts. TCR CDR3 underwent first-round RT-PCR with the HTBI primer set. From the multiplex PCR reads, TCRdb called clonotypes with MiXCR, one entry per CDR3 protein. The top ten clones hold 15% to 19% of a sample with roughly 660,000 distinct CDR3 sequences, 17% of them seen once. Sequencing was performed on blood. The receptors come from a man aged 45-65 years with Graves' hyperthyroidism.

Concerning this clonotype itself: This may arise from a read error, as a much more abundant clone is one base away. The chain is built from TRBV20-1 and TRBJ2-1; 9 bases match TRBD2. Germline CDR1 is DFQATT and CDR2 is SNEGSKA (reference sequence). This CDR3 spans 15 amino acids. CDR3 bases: TGCAGTGCTAGAGATACTAGCGGGCCCGGGGAGGAGCAGCTCTTC. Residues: CSARDTSGPGEEQLF.

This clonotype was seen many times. CDR3 sequence: CASSGLAGGRSSYEQYF. The DNA of the CDR3 is TGTGCCAGCAGCGGACTAGCGGGAGGCCGAAGCTCCTACGAGCAGTACTTC. This rearrangement joins TRBV27 to TRBJ2-7, with 14 bases aligning to TRBD2. Germline-derived CDR1 and CDR2 are MNHEY and SMNVEV (reference sequence). The CDR3 has 17 amino acids. V gave up 6 bases and J gave up 0 bases; unmatched junction bases: 7.

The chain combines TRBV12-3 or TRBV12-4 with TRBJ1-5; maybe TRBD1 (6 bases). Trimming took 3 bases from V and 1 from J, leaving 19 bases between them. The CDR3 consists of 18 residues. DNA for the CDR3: TGTGCCAGCAGTTTGTCCCTATGGGGGGCTGGCAGCAATCAGCCCCAGCATTTT. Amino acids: CASSLSLWGAGSNQPQHF.

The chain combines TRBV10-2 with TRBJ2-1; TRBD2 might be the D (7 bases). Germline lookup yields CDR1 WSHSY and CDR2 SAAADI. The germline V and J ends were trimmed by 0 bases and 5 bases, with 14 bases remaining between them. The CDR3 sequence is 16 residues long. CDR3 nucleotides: TGCGCCAGCAGTGAGTCAGGGGGGGGGGCTGACAATGAGCAGTTCTTC. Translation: CASSESGGGADNEQFF.

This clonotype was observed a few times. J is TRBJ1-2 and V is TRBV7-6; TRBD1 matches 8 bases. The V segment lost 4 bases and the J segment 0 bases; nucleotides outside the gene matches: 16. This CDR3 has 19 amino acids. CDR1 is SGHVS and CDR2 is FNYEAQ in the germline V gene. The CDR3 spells CASSSDIPGQDYANYGYTF. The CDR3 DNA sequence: TGTGCCAGCAGCTCTGATATTCCGGGACAGGATTACGCTAACTATGGCTACACCTTC.

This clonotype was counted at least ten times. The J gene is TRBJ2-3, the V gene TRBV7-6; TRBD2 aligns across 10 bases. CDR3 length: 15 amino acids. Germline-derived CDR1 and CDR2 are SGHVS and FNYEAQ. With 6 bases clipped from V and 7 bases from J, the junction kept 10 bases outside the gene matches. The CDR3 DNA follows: TGTGCCAGCAGTTCCCTAGCGGGGGACATAAATACGCAGTATTTT. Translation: CASSSLAGDINTQYF.

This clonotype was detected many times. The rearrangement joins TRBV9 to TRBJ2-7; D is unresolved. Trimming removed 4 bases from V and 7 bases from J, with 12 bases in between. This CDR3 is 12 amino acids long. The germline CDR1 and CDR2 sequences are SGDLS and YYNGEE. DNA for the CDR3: TGTGCCAGCAGCCGAGTGGTAGGTGAGCAGTACTTC. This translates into CASSRVVGEQYF. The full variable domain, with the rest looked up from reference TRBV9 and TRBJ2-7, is DSGVTQTPKHLITATGQRVTLRCSPRSGDLSVYWYQQSLDQGLQFLIQYYNGEERAKGNILERFSAQQFPDLHSELNLSSLELGDSALYFCASSRVVGEQYFGPGTRLTVT.

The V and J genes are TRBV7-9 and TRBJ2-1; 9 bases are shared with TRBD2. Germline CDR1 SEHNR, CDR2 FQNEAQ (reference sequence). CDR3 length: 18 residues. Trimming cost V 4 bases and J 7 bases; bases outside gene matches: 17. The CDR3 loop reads CASSSFADGGRAKNEQFF. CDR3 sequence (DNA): TGTGCCAGCAGCTCGTTTGCTGATGGCGGGAGGGCCAAAAATGAGCAGTTCTTC. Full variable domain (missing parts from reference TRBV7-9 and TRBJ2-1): DTGVSQNPRHKITKRGQNVTFRCDPISEHNRLYWYRQTLGQGPEFLTYFQNEAQLEKSRLLSDRFSAERPKGSFSTLEIQRTEQGDSAMYLCASSSFADGGRAKNEQFFGPGTRLTVL.

The CDR3 DNA follows: TGTGCCAGCAGCGGCCGGGACAGGGTGAATTCACCCCTCCACTTT. Translation: CASSGRDRVNSPLHF. V usage is TRBV3-1 and J usage is TRBJ1-6; 9 bases are shared with TRBD1. This CDR3 region has 15 residues. The germline gives CDR1 LGHDT, CDR2 YNNKEL (reference sequence). V gave up 5 bases and J gave up 7 bases; unmatched junction bases: 6.

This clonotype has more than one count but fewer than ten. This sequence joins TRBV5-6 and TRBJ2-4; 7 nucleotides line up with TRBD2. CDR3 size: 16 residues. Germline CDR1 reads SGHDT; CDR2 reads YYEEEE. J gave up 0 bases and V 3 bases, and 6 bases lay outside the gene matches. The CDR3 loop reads CASSSLSGLAKNIQYF. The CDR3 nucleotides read TGTGCCAGCAGCTCCCTTAGCGGGCTAGCCAAAAACATTCAGTACTTC.

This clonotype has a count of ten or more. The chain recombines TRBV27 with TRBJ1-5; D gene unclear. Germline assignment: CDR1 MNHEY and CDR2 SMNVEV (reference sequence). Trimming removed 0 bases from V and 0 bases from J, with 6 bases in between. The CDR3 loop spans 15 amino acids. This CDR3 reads CASSLSYVSNQPQHF. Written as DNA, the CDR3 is TGTGCCAGCAGTTTATCGTACGTTAGCAATCAGCCCCAGCATTTT.

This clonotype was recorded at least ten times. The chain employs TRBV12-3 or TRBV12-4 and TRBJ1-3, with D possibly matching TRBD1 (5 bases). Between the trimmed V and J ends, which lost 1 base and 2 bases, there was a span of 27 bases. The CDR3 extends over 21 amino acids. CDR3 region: CASSLVGSFLGVGSPGNTIYF. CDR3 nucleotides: TGTGCCAGCAGTTTAGTTGGGTCTTTCTTAGGGGTGGGTAGCCCTGGAAACACCATATATTTT.

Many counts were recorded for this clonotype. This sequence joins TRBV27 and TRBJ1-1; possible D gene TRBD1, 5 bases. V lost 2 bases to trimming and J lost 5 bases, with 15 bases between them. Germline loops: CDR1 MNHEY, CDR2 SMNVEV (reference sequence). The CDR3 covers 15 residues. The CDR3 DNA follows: TGTGCCAGCAGTTTAGGGGCAGGGATGTCGACTGAAGCTTTCTTT. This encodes CASSLGAGMSTEAFF.

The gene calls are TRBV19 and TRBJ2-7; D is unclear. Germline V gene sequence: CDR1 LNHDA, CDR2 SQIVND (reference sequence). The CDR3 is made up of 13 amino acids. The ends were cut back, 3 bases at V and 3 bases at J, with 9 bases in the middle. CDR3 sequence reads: CASSMESYYEQYF. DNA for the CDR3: TGTGCCAGTAGTATGGAATCTTACTACGAGCAGTACTTC.

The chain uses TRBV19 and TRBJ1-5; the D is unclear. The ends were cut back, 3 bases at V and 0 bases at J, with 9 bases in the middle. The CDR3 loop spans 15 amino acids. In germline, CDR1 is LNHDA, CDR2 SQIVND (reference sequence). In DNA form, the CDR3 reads TGTGCCAGTAGTATTACCCGTTATAGCAATCAGCCCCAGCATTTT. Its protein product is CASSITRYSNQPQHF. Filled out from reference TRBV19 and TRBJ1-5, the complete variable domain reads DGGITQSPKYLFRKEGQNVTLSCEQNLNHDAMYWYRQDPGQGLRLIYYSQIVNDFQKGDIAEGYSVSREKKESFPLTVTSAQKNPTAFYLCASSITRYSNQPQHFGDGTRLSIL.

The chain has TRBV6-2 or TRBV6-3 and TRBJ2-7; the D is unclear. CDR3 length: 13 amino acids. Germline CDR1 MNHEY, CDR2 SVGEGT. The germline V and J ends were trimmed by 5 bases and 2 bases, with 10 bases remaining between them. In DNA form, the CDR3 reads TGTGCCAGCAGTCGGCTGATGCCCTACGAGCAGTACTTC. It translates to CASSRLMPYEQYF.

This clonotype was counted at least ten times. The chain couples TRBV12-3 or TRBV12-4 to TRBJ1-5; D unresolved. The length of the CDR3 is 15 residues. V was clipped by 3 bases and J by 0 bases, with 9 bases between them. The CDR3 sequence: CASSFTDPSNQPQHF. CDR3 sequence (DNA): TGTGCCAGCAGTTTTACAGATCCTAGCAATCAGCCCCAGCATTTT.

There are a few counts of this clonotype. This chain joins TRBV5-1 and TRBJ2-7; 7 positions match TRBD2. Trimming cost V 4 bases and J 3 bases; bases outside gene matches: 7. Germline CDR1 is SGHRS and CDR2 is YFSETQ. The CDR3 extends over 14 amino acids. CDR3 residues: CASSTGLLGYEQYF. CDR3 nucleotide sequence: TGCGCCAGCAGCACGGGACTATTAGGCTACGAGCAGTACTTC. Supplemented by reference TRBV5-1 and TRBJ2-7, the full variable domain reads KAGVTQTPRYLIKTRGQQVTLSCSPISGHRSVSWYQQTPGQGLQFLFEYFSETQRNKGNFPGRFSGRQFSNSRSEMNVSTLELGDSALYLCASSTGLLGYEQYFGPGTRLTVT.

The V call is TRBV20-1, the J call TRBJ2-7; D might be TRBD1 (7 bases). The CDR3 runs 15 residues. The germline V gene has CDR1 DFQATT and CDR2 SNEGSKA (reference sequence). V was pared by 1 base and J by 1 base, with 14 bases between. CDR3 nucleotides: TGCAGTGCTAGAGCCCTCCAGGGGGGTTCCTACGAGCAGTACTTC. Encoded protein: CSARALQGGSYEQYF.

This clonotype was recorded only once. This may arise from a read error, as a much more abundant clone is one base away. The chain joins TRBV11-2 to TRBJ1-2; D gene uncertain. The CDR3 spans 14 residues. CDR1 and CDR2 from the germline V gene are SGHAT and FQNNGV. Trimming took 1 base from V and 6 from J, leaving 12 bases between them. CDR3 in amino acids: CASSLGDTGHGYTF. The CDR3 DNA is TGTGCCAGCAGCTTAGGGGATACCGGACATGGCTACACCTTC.

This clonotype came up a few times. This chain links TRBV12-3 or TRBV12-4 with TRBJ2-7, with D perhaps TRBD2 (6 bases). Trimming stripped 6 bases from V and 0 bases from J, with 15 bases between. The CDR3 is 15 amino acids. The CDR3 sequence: CASRKGTSGSYEQYF. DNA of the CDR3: TGTGCCAGCAGGAAAGGGACTTCTGGCTCCTACGAGCAGTACTTC.

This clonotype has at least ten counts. In nucleotides, the CDR3 is TGTGCCAGCAGGGGCGCCGGGACAAAAACCGAGCAGTACTTC. Translation: CASRGAGTKTEQYF. The genes are TRBV6-1 and TRBJ2-7; TRBD1 might be the D (6 bases). This CDR3 is built from 14 residues. Trimming removed 6 bases at V and 6 bases at J, with 18 bases between. From germline, CDR1 is MNHNS and CDR2 SASEGT.

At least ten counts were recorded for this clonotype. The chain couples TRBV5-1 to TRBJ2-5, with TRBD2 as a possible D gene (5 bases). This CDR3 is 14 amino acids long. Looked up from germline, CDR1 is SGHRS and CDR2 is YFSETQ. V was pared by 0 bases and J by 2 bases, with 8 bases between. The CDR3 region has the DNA TGCGCCAGCAGCTTGGGAGTAGCGCAAGAGACCCAGTACTTC. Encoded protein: CASSLGVAQETQYF. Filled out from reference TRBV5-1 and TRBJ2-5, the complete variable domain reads KAGVTQTPRYLIKTRGQQVTLSCSPISGHRSVSWYQQTPGQGLQFLFEYFSETQRNKGNFPGRFSGRQFSNSRSEMNVSTLELGDSALYLCASSLGVAQETQYFGPGTRLLVL.

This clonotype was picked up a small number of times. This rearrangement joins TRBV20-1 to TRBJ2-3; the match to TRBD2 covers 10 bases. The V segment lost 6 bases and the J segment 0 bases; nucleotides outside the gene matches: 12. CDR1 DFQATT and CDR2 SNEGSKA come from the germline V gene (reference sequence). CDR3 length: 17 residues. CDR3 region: CSARPRTSGTSTDTQYF. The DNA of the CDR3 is TGCAGTGCCCGACCTCGGACTAGCGGCACTAGCACAGATACGCAGTATTTT.

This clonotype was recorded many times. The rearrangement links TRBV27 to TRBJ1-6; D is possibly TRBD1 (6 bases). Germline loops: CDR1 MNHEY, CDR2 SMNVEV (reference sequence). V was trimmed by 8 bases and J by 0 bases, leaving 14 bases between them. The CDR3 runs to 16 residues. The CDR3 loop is CASGGEGGSYNSPLHF. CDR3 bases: TGTGCCAGCGGTGGTGAAGGGGGCTCCTATAATTCACCCCTCCACTTT.

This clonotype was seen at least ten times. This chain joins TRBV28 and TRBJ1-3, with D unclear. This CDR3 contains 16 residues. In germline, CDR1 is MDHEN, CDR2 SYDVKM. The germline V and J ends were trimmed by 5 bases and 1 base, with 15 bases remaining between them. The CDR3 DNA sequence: TGTGCCAGCAGTCGAGGGTCTAAGACATCTGGAAACACCATATATTTT. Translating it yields CASSRGSKTSGNTIYF. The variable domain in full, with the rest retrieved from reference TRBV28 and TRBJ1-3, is DVKVTQSSRYLVKRTGEKVFLECVQDMDHENMFWYRQDPGLGLRLIYFSYDVKMKEKGDIPEGYSVSREKKERFSLILESASTNQTSMYLCASSRGSKTSGNTIYFGEGSWLTVV.

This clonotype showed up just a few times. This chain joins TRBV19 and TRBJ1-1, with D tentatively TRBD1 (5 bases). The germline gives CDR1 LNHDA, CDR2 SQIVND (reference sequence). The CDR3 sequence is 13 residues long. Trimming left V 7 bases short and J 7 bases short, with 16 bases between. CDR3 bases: TGTGCCAGTAATACAGGACCGCAGCTTGAAGCTTTCTTT. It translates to CASNTGPQLEAFF. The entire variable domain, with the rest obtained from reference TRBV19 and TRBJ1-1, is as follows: DGGITQSPKYLFRKEGQNVTLSCEQNLNHDAMYWYRQDPGQGLRLIYYSQIVNDFQKGDIAEGYSVSREKKESFPLTVTSAQKNPTAFYLCASNTGPQLEAFFGQGTRLTVV.

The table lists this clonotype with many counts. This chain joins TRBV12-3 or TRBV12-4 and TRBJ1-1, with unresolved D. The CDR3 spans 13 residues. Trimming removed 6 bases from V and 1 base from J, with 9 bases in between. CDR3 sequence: CASRDSPNTEAFF. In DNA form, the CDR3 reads TGTGCCAGCAGGGACTCCCCGAACACTGAAGCTTTCTTT.

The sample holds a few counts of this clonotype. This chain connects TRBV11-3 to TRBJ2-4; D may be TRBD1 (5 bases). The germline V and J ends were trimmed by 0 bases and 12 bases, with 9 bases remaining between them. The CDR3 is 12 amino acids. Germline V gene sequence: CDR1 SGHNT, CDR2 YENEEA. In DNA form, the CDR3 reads TGTGCCAGCAGCTTAGATTGGGGCCCTCAGTACTTC. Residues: CASSLDWGPQYF.